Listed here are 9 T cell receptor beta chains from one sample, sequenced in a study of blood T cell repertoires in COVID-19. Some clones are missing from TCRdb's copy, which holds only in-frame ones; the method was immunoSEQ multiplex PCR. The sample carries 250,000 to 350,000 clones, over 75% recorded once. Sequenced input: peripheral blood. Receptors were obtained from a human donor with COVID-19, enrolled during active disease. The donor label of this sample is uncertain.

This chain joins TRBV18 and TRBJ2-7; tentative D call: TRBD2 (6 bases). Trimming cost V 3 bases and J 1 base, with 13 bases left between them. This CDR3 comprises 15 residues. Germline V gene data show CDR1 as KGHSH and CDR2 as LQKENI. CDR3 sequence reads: CASSPDYLGSYEQYF. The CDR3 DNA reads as TGTGCCAGCTCACCGGACTACCTCGGGTCCTACGAGCAGTACTTC.

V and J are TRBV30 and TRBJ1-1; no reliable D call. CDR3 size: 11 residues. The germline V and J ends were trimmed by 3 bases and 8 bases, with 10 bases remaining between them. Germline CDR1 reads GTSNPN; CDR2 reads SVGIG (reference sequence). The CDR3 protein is CAWRPIVEAFF. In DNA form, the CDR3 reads TGTGCCTGGAGACCTATTGTCGAAGCTTTCTTT.

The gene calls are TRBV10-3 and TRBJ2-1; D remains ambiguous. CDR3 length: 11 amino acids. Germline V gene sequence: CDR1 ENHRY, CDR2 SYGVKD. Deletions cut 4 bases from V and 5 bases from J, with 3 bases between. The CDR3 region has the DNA TGTGCCATCAGTGCTGACAATGAGCAGTTCTTC. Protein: CAISADNEQFF.

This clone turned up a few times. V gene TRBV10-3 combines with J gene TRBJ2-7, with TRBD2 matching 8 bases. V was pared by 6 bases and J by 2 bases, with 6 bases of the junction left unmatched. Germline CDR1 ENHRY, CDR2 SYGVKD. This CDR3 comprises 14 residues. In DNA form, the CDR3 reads TGTGCCATCAGCGCTAGCGGGTCCCCCTACGAGCAGTACTTC. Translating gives CAISASGSPYEQYF.

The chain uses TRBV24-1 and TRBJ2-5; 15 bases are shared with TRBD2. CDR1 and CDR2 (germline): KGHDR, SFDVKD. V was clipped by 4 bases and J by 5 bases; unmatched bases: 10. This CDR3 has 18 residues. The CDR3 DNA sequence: TGTGCCACCAGTGAACCCGGGACTAGCGGGAGGAGGGGCGAGACCCAGTACTTC. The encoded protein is CATSEPGTSGRRGETQYF.

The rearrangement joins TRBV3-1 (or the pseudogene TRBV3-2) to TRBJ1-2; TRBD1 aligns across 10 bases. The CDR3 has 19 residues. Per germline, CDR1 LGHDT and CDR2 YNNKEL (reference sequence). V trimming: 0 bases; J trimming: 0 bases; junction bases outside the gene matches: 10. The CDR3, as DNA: TGTGCCAGCAGCCAAGATTTTAAGGGACAGGGGCAAACTAACTATGGCTACACCTTC. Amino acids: CASSQDFKGQGQTNYGYTF.

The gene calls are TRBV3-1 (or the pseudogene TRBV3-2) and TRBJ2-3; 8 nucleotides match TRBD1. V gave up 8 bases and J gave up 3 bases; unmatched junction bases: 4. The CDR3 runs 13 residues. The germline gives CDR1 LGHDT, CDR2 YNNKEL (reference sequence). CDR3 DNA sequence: TGTGCCAGCGGCACAGGGGGTACAGATACGCAGTATTTT. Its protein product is CASGTGGTDTQYF.

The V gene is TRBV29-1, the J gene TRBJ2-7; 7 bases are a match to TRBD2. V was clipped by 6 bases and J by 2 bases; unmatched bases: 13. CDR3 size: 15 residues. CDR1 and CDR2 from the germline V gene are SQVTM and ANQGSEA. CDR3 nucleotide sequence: TGCAGCGTGACCCCCGGGACTACTTCTACCTACGAGCAGTACTTC. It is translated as CSVTPGTTSTYEQYF.

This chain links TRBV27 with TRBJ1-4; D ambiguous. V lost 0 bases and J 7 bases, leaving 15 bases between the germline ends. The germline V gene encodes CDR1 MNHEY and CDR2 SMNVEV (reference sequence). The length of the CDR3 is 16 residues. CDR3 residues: CASSLSFGLRSEKLFF. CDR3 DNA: TGTGCCAGCAGTTTATCGTTTGGACTACGGAGTGAAAAACTGTTTTTT.